This T cell receptor beta chain was found in a study of blood T cells in healthy people across ages. Study-level findings and limits: Estimated diversity that came from one million T cells was considered an underestimate. Naive T cell percentage showed a strong correlation with TCR beta diversity. Leaving the PBMCs unsorted stopped any conclusive comparison of naive versus antigen-experienced cells. Long-lived donors exceeded aged donors in naive CD4+ cells and diversity.

The CDR3 sequence is 12 residues long. Deletions cut 8 bases from V and 4 bases from J, with 12 bases between. Per the germline V gene, CDR1 is SNHLY and CDR2 is FYNNEI. Sample-barcoded 5' priming and a J-beta primer mix drove a second PCR of about 7 to 12 cycles. MiXCR, applied by TCRdb to the 5' RACE reads, yields one record per CDR3 protein. The sample has more than 1.4 million distinct CDR3 sequences, roughly 40% seen once. Concerning this clonotype: Its antigen is not identified.

This TCR came from a woman younger than 35 in good health. Input material: blood. The chain links TRBV2 to TRBJ2-7, with no clear D. CDR3 nucleotide sequence: TGTGCCAGCGCCTCCGTGGGGTACGAGCAGTACTTC. Translation: CASASVGYEQYF.